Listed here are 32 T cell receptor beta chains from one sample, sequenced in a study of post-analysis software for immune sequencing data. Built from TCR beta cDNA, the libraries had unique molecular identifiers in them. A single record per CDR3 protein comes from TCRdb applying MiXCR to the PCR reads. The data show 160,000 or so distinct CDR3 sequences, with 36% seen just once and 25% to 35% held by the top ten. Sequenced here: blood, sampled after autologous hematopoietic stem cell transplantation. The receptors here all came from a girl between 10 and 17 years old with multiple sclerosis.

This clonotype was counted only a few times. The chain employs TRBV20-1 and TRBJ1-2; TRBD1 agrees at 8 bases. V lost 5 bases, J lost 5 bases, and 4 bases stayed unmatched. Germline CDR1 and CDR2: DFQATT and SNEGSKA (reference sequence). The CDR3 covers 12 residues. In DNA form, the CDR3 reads TGCAGTGCTTGGACAGGGACTTATGGCTACACCTTC. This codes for CSAWTGTYGYTF.

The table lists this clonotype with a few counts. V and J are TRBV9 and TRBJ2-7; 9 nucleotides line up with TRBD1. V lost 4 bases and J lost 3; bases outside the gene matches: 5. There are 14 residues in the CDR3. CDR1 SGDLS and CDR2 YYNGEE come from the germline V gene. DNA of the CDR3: TGTGCCAGCAGCCCGGGACAGGGTATCTACGAGCAGTACTTC. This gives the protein CASSPGQGIYEQYF. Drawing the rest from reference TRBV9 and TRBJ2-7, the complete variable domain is DSGVTQTPKHLITATGQRVTLRCSPRSGDLSVYWYQQSLDQGLQFLIQYYNGEERAKGNILERFSAQQFPDLHSELNLSSLELGDSALYFCASSPGQGIYEQYFGPGTRLTVT.

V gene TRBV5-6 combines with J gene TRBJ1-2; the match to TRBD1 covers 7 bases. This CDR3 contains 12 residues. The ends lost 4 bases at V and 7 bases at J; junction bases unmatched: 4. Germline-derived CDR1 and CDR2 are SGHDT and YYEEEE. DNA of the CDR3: TGTGCCAGCAGCGAGACAGGGTTTGGCTACACCTTC. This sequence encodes CASSETGFGYTF.

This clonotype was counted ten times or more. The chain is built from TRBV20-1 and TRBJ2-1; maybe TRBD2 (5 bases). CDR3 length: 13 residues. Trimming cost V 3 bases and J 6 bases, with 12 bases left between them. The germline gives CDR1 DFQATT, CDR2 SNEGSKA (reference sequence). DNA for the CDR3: TGCAGTGCTAGCGGGATTACCCTCAATGAGCAGTTCTTC. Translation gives CSASGITLNEQFF.

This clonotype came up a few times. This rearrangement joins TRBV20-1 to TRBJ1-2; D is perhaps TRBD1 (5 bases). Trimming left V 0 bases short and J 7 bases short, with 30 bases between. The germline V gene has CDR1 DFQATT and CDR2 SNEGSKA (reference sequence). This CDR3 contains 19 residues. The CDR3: CSARDDSVYGWGWSIGYTF. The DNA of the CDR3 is TGCAGTGCTAGAGATGACAGCGTCTATGGCTGGGGTTGGTCTATTGGCTACACCTTC.

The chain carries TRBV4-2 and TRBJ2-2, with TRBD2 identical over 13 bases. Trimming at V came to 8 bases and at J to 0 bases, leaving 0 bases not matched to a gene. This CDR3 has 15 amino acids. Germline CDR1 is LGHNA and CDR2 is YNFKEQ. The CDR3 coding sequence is TGTGCCAGCGGGACTAGCGGGACGAACACCGGGGAGCTGTTTTTT. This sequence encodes CASGTSGTNTGELFF.

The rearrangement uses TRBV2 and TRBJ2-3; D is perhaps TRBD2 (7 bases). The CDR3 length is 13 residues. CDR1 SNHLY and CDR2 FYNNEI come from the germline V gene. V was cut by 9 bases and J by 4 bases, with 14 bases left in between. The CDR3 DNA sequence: TGTGCCAGTGGCCGAGGGGGGGCAGATACGCAGTATTTT. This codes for CASGRGGADTQYF. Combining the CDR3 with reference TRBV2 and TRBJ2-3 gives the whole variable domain EPEVTQTPSHQVTQMGQEVILRCVPISNHLYFYWYRQILGQKVEFLVSFYNNEISEKSEIFDDQFSVERPDGSNFTLKIRSTKLEDSAMYFCASGRGGADTQYFGPGTRLTVL.

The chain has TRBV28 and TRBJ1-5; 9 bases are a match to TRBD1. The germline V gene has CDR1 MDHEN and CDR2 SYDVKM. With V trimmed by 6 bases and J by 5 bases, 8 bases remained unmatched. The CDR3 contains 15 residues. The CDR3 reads CASRWDRVVDQPQHF. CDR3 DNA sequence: TGTGCCAGCAGATGGGACAGGGTCGTCGATCAGCCCCAGCATTTT.

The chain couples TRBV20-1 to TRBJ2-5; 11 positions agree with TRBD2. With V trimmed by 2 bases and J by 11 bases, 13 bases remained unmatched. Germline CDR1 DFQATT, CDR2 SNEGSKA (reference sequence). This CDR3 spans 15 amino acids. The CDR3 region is CSARPGLAVDNEQYF. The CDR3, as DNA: TGCAGTGCTAGACCGGGACTAGCGGTTGACAATGAGCAGTACTTC.

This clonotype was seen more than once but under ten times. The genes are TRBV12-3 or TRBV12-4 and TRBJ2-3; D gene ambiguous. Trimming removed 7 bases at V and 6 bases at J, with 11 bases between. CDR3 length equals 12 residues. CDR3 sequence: CASTVNVDTQYF. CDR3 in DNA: TGTGCCAGCACCGTAAATGTGGATACGCAGTATTTT.

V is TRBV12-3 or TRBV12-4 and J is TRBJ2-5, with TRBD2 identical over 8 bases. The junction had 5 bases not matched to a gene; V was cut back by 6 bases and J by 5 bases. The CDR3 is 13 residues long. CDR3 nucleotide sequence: TGTGCCAGCAGGACACCGGGGGGGGAGACCCAGTACTTC. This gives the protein CASRTPGGETQYF.

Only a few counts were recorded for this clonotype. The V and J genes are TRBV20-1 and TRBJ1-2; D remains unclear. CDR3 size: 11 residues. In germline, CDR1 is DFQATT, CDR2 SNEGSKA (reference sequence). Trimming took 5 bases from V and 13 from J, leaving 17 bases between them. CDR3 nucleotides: TGCAGTGCTCTGACGGCCGCCCTAGGCACCTTC. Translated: CSALTAALGTF.

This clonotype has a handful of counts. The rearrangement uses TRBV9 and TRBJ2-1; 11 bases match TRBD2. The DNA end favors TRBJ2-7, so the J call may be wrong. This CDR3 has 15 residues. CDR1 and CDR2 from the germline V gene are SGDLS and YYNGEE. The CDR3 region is CASSPLDRLAGEQYF. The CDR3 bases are TGTGCCAGCAGCCCTCTAGACCGACTAGCGGGGGAGCAGTACTTC.

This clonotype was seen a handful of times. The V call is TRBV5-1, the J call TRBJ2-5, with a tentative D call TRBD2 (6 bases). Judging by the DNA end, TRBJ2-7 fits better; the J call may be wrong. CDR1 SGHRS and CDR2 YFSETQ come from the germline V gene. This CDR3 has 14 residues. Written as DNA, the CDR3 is TGCGCCAGCAGCATACTGGGGGGTAGGGGCGAGCAGTACTTC. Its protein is CASSILGGRGEQYF.

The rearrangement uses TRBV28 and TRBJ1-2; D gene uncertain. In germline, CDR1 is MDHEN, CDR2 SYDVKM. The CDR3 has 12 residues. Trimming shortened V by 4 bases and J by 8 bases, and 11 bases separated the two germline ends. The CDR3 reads CASSSGPGGYTF. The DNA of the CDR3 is TGTGCCAGCAGTTCCGGACCTGGAGGCTACACCTTC.

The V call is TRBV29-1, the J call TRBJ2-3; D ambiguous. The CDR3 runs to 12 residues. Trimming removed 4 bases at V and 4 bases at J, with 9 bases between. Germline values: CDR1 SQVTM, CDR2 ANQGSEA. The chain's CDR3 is CSVVHQADTQYF. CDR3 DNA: TGCAGCGTTGTTCACCAGGCAGATACGCAGTATTTT.

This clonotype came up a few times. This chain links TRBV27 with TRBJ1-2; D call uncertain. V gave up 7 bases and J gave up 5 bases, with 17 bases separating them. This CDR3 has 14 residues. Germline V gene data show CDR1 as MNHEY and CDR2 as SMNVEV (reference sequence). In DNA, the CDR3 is TGTGCCAGCACCGACCCGGGCCGACCTTATGGCTACACCTTC. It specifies CASTDPGRPYGYTF.

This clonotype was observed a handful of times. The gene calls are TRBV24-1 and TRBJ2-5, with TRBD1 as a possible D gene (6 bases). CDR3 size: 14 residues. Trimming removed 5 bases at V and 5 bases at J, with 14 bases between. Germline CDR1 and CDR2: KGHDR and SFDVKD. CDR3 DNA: TGTGCCACCAGTGGCCCTATAACAGGGGAGACCCAGTACTTC. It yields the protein CATSGPITGETQYF.

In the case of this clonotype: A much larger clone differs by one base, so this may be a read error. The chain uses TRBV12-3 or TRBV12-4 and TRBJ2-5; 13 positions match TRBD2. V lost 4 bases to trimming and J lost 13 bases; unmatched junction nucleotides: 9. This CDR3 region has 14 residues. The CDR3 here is CASSWGTSGEYAYF. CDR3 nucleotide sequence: TGTGCCAGCAGTTGGGGGACTAGCGGGGAGTACGCGTACTTC.

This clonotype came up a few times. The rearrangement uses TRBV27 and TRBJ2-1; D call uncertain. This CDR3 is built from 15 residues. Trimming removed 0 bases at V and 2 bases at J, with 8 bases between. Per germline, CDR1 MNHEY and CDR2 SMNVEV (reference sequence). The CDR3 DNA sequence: TGTGCCAGCAGTTTATCGGAATCGCCCTACAATGAGCAGTTCTTC. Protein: CASSLSESPYNEQFF.

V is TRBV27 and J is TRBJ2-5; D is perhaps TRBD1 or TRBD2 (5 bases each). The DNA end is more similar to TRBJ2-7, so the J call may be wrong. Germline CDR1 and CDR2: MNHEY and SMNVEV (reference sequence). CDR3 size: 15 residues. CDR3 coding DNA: TGTGCCAGCAGTTCCGCCGGGACGGGTCACTACGAGCAGTACTTC. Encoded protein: CASSSAGTGHYEQYF.

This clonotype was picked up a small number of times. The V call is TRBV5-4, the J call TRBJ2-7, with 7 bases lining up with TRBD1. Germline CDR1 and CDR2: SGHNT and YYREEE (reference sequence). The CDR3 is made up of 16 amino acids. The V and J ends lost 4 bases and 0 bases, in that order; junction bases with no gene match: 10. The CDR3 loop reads CASSAPGQRSSYEQYF. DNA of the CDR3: TGTGCCAGCAGCGCGCCGGGACAGAGGTCCTCCTACGAGCAGTACTTC. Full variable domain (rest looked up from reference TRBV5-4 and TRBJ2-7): ETGVTQSPTHLIKTRGQQVTLRCSSQSGHNTVSWYQQALGQGPQFIFQYYREEENGRGNFPPRFSGLQFPNYSSELNVNALELDDSALYLCASSAPGQRSSYEQYFGPGTRLTVT.

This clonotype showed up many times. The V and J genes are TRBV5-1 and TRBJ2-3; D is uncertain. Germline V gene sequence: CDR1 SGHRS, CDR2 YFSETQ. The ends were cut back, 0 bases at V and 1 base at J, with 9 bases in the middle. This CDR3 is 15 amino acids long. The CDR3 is CASSLETRRTDTQYF. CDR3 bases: TGCGCCAGCAGCTTGGAGACTCGCCGCACAGATACGCAGTATTTT. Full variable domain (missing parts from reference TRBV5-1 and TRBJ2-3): KAGVTQTPRYLIKTRGQQVTLSCSPISGHRSVSWYQQTPGQGLQFLFEYFSETQRNKGNFPGRFSGRQFSNSRSEMNVSTLELGDSALYLCASSLETRRTDTQYFGPGTRLTVL.

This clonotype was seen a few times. The CDR3 spells CASRGGGGHSNQPQHF. The DNA for the CDR3 is TGTGCCAGCCGCGGCGGTGGGGGGCATAGCAATCAGCCCCAGCATTTT. The rearrangement uses TRBV27 and TRBJ1-5, with a tentative D call TRBD1 (6 bases). Trimming took off 8 bases at V and 0 bases at J, with 17 bases between the two ends. Germline V gene sequence: CDR1 MNHEY, CDR2 SMNVEV (reference sequence). The CDR3 length is 16 residues.

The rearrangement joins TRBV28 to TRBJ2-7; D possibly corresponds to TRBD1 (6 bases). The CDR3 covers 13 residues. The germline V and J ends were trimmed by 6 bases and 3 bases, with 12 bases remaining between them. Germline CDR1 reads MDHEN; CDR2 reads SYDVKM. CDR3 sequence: CASSSPRGYEQYF. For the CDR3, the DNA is TGTGCCAGCAGCTCCCCCAGGGGCTACGAGCAGTACTTC. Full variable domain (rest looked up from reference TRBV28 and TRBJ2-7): DVKVTQSSRYLVKRTGEKVFLECVQDMDHENMFWYRQDPGLGLRLIYFSYDVKMKEKGDIPEGYSVSREKKERFSLILESASTNQTSMYLCASSSPRGYEQYFGPGTRLTVT.

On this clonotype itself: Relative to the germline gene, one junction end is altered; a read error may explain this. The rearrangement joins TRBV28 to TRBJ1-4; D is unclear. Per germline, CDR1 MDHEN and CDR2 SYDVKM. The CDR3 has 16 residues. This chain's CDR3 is CASSFSLGSTNEKRFF. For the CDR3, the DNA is TGTGCCAGCAGTTTTTCCCTGGGTTCGACTAATGAAAAACGGTTTTTT.

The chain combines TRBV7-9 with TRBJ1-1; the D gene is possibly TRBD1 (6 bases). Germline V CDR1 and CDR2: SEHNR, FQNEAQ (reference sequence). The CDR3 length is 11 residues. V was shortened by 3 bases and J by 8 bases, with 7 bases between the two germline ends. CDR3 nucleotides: TGTGCCAGCAGCTTCAGGGGAGAAGCTTTCTTT. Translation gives CASSFRGEAFF.

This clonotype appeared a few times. CDR3 residues: CASSQIDITSYNEQFF. Here the CDR3 DNA reads TGCGCCAGCAGCCAGATAGACATCACCTCCTACAATGAGCAGTTCTTC. The chain has TRBV4-1 and TRBJ2-1; D unclear. Trimming took off 3 bases at V and 0 bases at J, with 12 bases between the two ends. CDR1 is MGHRA and CDR2 is YSYEKL in the germline V gene. The CDR3 has 16 residues.

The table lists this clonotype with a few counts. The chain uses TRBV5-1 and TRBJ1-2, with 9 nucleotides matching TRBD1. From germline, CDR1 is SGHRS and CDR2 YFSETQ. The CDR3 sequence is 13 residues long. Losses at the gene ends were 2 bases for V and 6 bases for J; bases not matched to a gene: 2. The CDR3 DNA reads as TGCGCCAGCAGCTTACAGGGGGCGCATGGCTACACCTTC. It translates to CASSLQGAHGYTF.

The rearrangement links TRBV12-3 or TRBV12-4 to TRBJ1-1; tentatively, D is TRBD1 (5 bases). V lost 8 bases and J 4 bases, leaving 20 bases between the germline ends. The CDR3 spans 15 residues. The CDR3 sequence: CASLPWGGRGTEAFF. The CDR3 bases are TGTGCCAGCCTCCCCTGGGGAGGTAGGGGCACTGAAGCTTTCTTT.

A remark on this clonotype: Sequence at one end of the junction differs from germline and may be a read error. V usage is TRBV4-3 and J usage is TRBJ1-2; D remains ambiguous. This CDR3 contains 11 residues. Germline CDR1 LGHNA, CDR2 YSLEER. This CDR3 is CASSHEDGYTF. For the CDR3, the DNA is TGCGCCAGTAGCCATGAAGATGGCTACACCTTC.

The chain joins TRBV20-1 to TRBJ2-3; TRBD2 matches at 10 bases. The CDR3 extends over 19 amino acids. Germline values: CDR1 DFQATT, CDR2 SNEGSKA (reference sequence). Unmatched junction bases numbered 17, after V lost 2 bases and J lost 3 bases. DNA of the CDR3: TGCAGTGCTAGAACCTACCTAGCGGGAGTCAGTCAAGCGACAGATACGCAGTATTTT. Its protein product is CSARTYLAGVSQATDTQYF.